This T cell receptor beta chain was identified in a study of response to subunit inactivated influenza vaccine. TCRdb recomputed calls from the RT-PCR reads with MiXCR, one row per CDR3 protein. The data hold 590,000 or so distinct CDR3 sequences, with 12% to 15% observed a single time. Per the germline V gene, CDR1 is LGHDT and CDR2 is YNNKEL (reference sequence). With 4 bases removed from V and 0 bases from J, the gap between germline ends came to 14 bases. The CDR3 sequence is 16 residues long. The chain employs TRBV3-1 and TRBJ2-3; D not resolved. The sequencing here drew on PBMCs from blood, taken about 14 days before vaccination. The TCR originated in a man between 50 and 59 years old who received an inactivated influenza vaccine. The CDR3 sequence: CASSPRGWLSTDTQYF. As DNA, the CDR3 is TGTGCCAGCAGCCCCCGTGGTTGGCTTAGCACAGATACGCAGTATTTT.